This T cell receptor (beta chain) was documented in a study of CD8+CD57+ T cells in acquired aplastic anemia. Across the study: Quantities of DNA derived from sorted CD4+ and CD8+ cells averaged 3.2 ug. Notes on the study in general: Patients and controls had CD8+ Simpson's diversity values that were not significantly distinct. Patients and controls shared 25 to 35 CD8+ CDR3 sequences, highly expressed in patients.

Genomic DNA served as template for TCR beta VDJ and CDR3 profiling. A single record per CDR3 protein comes from TCRdb applying MiXCR to the reads. The repertoire includes under 200,000 distinct CDR3 sequences, just under 45% of them detected once, and approximately 1% sits in the top ten. Of note for this clonotype: The antigen is not known.

The length of the CDR3 is 15 residues. Per the germline V gene, CDR1 is WNHNN and CDR2 is SYGVQD (reference sequence). Trimming cost V 4 bases and J 4 bases, with 13 bases left between them. Sequenced sample: sorted CD4+, CD8+, or CD8+CD57+ T cells (not recorded which) from PBMCs. The clonotype comes from a human donor in good health. The chain joins TRBV10-1 to TRBJ2-2; TRBD1 is a possible D gene (5 bases). The CDR3 is CASSGGVRATGELFF. Here the CDR3 DNA reads TGCGCCAGCAGTGGGGGCGTCAGGGCCACCGGGGAGCTGTTTTTT.